The clone carrying this T cell receptor beta chain occurred many times. From the RACE reads, TCRdb called clonotypes with MiXCR, one entry per CDR3 protein. The sample holds 300,000 to 400,000 distinct CDR3 sequences, approximately 6.3% seen once. This entry is derived from a study of human T cells and chemical hapten exposure. Regarding time point: patch test 1, 2 weeks after DPC sensitization. Treatment here: therapeutic diphenylcyclopropenone sensitization with weekly scalp DPC. Every donor had alopecia and was 18 to 70 years old; all were suitable for DPC. This specimen was whole blood, taken in connection with sensitization to the hapten diphenylcyclopropenone (DPC). The sequence came from a woman aged 18-35 years with alopecia areata. Some clones in this sample may be carry-over from other donors' samples.

In DNA form, the CDR3 reads TGTGCCAGCAGTTCCGGGACAGGACGCGAGCAGTACTTC. Its translation: CASSSGTGREQYF. The chain recombines TRBV6-1 with TRBJ2-7; 8 bases are a match to TRBD1. There are 13 residues in the CDR3. Germline trimming cut 5 bases from V and 6 bases from J; bases unmatched to any gene: 6. Germline V gene sequence: CDR1 MNHNS, CDR2 SASEGT.